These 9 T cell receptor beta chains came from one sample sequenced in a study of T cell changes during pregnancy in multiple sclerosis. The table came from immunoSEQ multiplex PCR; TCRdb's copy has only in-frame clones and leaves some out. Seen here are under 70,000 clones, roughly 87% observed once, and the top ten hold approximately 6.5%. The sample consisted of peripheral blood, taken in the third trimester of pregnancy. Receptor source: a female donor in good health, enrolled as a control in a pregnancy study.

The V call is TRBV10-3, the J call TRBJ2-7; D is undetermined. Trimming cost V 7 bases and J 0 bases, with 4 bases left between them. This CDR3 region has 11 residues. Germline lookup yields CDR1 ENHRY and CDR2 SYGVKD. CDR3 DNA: TGTGCCATCAAGAGCTCCTACGAGCAGTACTTC. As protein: CAIKSSYEQYF.

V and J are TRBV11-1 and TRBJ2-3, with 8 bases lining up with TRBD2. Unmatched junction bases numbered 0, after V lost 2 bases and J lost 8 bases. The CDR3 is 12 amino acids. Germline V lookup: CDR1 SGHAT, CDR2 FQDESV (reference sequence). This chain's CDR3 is CASSLLAGTQYF. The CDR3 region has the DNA TGTGCCAGCAGCTTACTAGCGGGTACGCAGTATTTT.

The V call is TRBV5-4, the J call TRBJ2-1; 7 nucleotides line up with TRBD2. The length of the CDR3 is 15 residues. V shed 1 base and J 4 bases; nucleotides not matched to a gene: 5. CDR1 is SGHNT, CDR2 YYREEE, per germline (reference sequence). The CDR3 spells CASSLSSGTYNEQFF. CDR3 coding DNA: TGTGCCAGCAGCTTGTCTAGCGGCACGTACAATGAGCAGTTCTTC.

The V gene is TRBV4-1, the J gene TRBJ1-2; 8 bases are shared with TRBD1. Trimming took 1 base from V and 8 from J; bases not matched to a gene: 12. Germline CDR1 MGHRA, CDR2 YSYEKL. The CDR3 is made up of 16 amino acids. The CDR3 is CASSQVDRGGSGGYTF. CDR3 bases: TGCGCCAGCAGCCAAGTCGACAGGGGAGGGTCCGGGGGCTACACCTTC.

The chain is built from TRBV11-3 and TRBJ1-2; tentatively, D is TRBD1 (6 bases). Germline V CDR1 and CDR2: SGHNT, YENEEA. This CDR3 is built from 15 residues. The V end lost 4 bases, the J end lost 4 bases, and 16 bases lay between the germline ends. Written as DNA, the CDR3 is TGTGCCAGCAGCTCAAGAGCGGGGGCAGGCTATGGCTACACCTTC. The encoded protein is CASSSRAGAGYGYTF.

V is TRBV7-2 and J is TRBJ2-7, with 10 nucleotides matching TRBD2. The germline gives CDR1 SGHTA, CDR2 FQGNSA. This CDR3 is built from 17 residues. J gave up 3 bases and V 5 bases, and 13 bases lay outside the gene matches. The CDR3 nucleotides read TGTGCCAGCAGCCTTAGTGTTCTAGCGGGGGAATACTACGAGCAGTACTTC. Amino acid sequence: CASSLSVLAGEYYEQYF.

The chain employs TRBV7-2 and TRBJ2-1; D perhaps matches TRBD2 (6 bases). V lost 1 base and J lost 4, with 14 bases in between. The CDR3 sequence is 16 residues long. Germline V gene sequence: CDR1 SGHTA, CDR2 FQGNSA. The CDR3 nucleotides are TGTGCCAGCAGCTTAGTGGGGGGTAGCGGTTACAATGAGCAGTTCTTC. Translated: CASSLVGGSGYNEQFF. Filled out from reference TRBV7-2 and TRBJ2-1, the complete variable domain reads GAGVSQSPSNKVTEKGKDVELRCDPISGHTALYWYRQSLGQGLEFLIYFQGNSAPDKSGLPSDRFSAERTGGSVSTLTIQRTQQEDSAVYLCASSLVGGSGYNEQFFGPGTRLTVL.

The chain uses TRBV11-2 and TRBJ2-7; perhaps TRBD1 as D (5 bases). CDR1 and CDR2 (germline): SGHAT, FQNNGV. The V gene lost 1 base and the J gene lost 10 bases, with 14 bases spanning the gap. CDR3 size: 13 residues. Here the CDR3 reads CASSLGTSSSQYF. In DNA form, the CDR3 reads TGTGCCAGCAGCTTAGGGACATCGAGCAGTCAGTACTTC.

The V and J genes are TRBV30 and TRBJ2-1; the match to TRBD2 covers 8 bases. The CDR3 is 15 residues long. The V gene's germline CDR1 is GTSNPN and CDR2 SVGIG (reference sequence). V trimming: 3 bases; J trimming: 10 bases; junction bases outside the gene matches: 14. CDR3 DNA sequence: TGTGCCTGGAGACCGACCCCGGGGGGGCCTGGAGAGCAGTTCTTC. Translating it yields CAWRPTPGGPGEQFF. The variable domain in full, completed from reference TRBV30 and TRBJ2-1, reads SQTIHQWPATLVQPVGSPLSLECTVEGTSNPNLYWYRQAAGRGLQLLFYSVGIGQISSEVPQNLSASRPQDRQFILSSKKLLLSDSGFYLCAWRPTPGGPGEQFFGPGTRLTVL.